This TCR beta chain was sequenced during a study of STAT3 mutations in large granular lymphocyte leukemia. About the study: Among longitudinally sequenced T-LGLL patients, roughly half had canonical activating STAT3 mutations detected. More than half of T-LGLL patients received immunosuppressive therapy.

Findings of the study overall: Every T-cell large granular lymphocyte leukemia patient had at least one immunodominant TCR beta clonotype. TCR clonotype switching after therapy occurred in about 35% of the 18 patients.

The germline V gene encodes CDR1 SEHNR and CDR2 FQNEAQ (reference sequence). The CDR3 runs 13 residues. Deletions cut 5 bases from V and 6 bases from J, with 14 bases between. This clone was counted a single time. Its target is unknown. Average productive template count per sample was around 40,000. The repertoire was sequenced with immunoSEQ multiplex PCR; TCRdb's copy has only in-frame clones and lacks some. The sample has some 7,000 clones, less than 75% seen once. The sample was peripheral blood mononuclear cells. V usage is TRBV7-9 and J usage is TRBJ2-7; tentatively, D is TRBD2 (5 bases). The receptor comes from a boy younger than 18 with T-cell large granular lymphocyte leukemia. Some clones in this sample may be carry-over from other donors' samples. Written as DNA, the CDR3 is TGTGCCAGCAGCCCTAGCTTTTCCCTCGAGCAGTACTTC. This encodes CASSPSFSLEQYF.